Sequencing of this T cell receptor (beta chain) was carried out in a study of blood T cell repertoires in COVID-19. As for the study in general: T cells, B-cell-depleted T cells, or PBMCs supplied cDNA or gDNA.

Germline assignment: CDR1 MDHEN and CDR2 SYDVKM. This CDR3 region has 15 residues. Deletions cut 8 bases from V and 2 bases from J, with 18 bases between. Here immunoSEQ multiplex PCR was the method, and the copy in TCRdb shows in-frame clones only, minus some. Seen here are 200,000 to 300,000 clones, approximately 86% observed once, and the top ten hold approximately 5.7%. The material sequenced was peripheral blood. The J gene is TRBJ1-2, the V gene TRBV28; D is ambiguous. This TCR was recovered from a human donor in a cohort sampled during active COVID-19. CDR3 sequence reads: CASVLRPYQNYGYTF. DNA of the CDR3: TGTGCCAGCGTACTCCGTCCTTACCAAAACTATGGCTACACCTTC.